This is a list of T cell receptor beta chains from one sample in a study of T cells in Graves' hyperthyroidism and ophthalmopathy. One entry per CDR3 protein results from TCRdb running MiXCR on the multiplex PCR reads. The table lists around 500,000 distinct CDR3 sequences, roughly 15% of them singletons. The sequenced material came from blood. All receptors derive from a woman in her 30s with Graves' ophthalmopathy. Both conserved end residues are part of each CDR3. The D gene is left open where the match is weak. A clone size is listed for some rows: how often the clone was seen (once, few, many), or a class if it is expanded.

cdr3_nt: TGCAGTGCTAGACCCACCCCGGGACTAGCGGGAGTGCCGTTTAATGAGCAGTTCTTC; cdr3_aa: CSARPTPGLAGVPFNEQFF; d_call: TRBD2; clone_size: -; j_call: TRBJ2-1; v_call: TRBV20-1
cdr3_nt: TGTGCCAGCAGCGTAGTCGGGGAGGCGGGAGTGACCTACAATGAGCAGTTCTTC; cdr3_aa: CASSVVGEAGVTYNEQFF; d_call: TRBD2; clone_size: many; j_call: TRBJ2-1; v_call: TRBV9
cdr3_nt: TGTGCCAGCAGGGGACAGGGCGGGACCCAGTACTTC; cdr3_aa: CASRGQGGTQYF; d_call: TRBD1; clone_size: many; j_call: TRBJ2-5; v_call: TRBV2
cdr3_nt: TGTGCCTGGAGCCAAGACTGGAAAGAGACCCAGTACTTC; cdr3_aa: CAWSQDWKETQYF; d_call: -; clone_size: many; j_call: TRBJ2-5; v_call: TRBV30
cdr3_nt: TGTGCCATCAGTGAGCCTTCTGGCAGGGGTTACGAGCAGTACTTC; cdr3_aa: CAISEPSGRGYEQYF; d_call: -; clone_size: many; j_call: TRBJ2-7; v_call: TRBV10-3
cdr3_nt: TGTGCCAGCATTAGGACTAGCGGGAGGTACCATGGGACCCAGTACTTC; cdr3_aa: CASIRTSGRYHGTQYF; d_call: TRBD2; clone_size: -; j_call: TRBJ2-5; v_call: TRBV2
cdr3_nt: TGCAGTGCTAGTCGACTAGCCCCAGATACGCAGTATTTT; cdr3_aa: CSASRLAPDTQYF; d_call: TRBD2; clone_size: few; j_call: TRBJ2-3; v_call: TRBV20-1
cdr3_nt: TGTGCCAGCAGTTGGGGAAGCGGGGCCAACGTCCTGACTTTC; cdr3_aa: CASSWGSGANVLTF; d_call: -; clone_size: -; j_call: TRBJ2-6; v_call: TRBV27
cdr3_nt: TGCAGTGCCCAGACTAGCGGAGCGGAGAATGAGCAGTTCTTC; cdr3_aa: CSAQTSGAENEQFF; d_call: TRBD2; clone_size: few; j_call: TRBJ2-1; v_call: TRBV20-1
cdr3_nt: TGTGCCACCAGTGATTGGGGGGGGCAGCTAGGTGTTGAGCAGTTCTTC; cdr3_aa: CATSDWGGQLGVEQFF; d_call: -; clone_size: few; j_call: TRBJ2-1; v_call: TRBV24-1
cdr3_nt: TGTGCCAGCAGCCAAGGGACACCAAATCAGCCCCAGCATTTT; cdr3_aa: CASSQGTPNQPQHF; d_call: -; clone_size: -; j_call: TRBJ1-5; v_call: TRBV4-2
cdr3_nt: TGTGCCTGGTCCCGGGGAGGGTACAATGAGCAGTTCTTC; cdr3_aa: CAWSRGGYNEQFF; d_call: TRBD2; clone_size: -; j_call: TRBJ2-1; v_call: TRBV30
cdr3_nt: TGTGCCAGCAGTTACTCCCGCGGACAGAACGAGCAGTACTTC; cdr3_aa: CASSYSRGQNEQYF; d_call: -; clone_size: -; j_call: TRBJ2-7; v_call: TRBV6-2/TRBV6-3
cdr3_nt: TGTGCCAGCACCGCGGGGGGGGGGCTCCCGTACGAGCAGTACTTC; cdr3_aa: CASTAGGGLPYEQYF; d_call: TRBD2; clone_size: many; j_call: TRBJ2-7; v_call: TRBV2
cdr3_nt: TGCAGTGCTAGAGATGCCAGGGGCAATGAGCAGTTCTTC; cdr3_aa: CSARDARGNEQFF; d_call: -; clone_size: many; j_call: TRBJ2-1; v_call: TRBV20-1
cdr3_nt: TGTGCCAGCAGCCAGCCCCAGCATTTT; cdr3_aa: CASSQPQHF; d_call: -; clone_size: -; j_call: TRBJ1-5; v_call: TRBV3-1
cdr3_nt: TGCGCCAGCAGCCAAGCCACAGGTCCCCCTTCACCCCTCCACTTT; cdr3_aa: CASSQATGPPSPLHF; d_call: -; clone_size: many; j_call: TRBJ1-6; v_call: TRBV4-3
cdr3_nt: TGCGCCAGCAGCTTGGGAACACCGAACCAAGAGACCCAGTACTTC; cdr3_aa: CASSLGTPNQETQYF; d_call: -; clone_size: few; j_call: TRBJ2-5; v_call: TRBV5-1
cdr3_nt: TGTGCCAGCAGTTACTCGTCAGAGGCAGGGTCATACGAGCAGTACTTC; cdr3_aa: CASSYSSEAGSYEQYF; d_call: -; clone_size: many; j_call: TRBJ2-7; v_call: TRBV6-6
cdr3_nt: TGTGCCAGTAGGGCGACGACGCTGTTCTACGAGCAGTACTTC; cdr3_aa: CASRATTLFYEQYF; d_call: -; clone_size: few; j_call: TRBJ2-7; v_call: TRBV19
cdr3_nt: TGTGCCAGCACCCCTCGAGGAGACAGCTCCTACGAGCAGTACTTC; cdr3_aa: CASTPRGDSSYEQYF; d_call: -; clone_size: many; j_call: TRBJ2-7; v_call: TRBV6-1
cdr3_nt: TGCGCCAGCAGGCTACGGGACGCCATGAACACTGAAGCTTTCTTT; cdr3_aa: CASRLRDAMNTEAFF; d_call: -; clone_size: many; j_call: TRBJ1-1; v_call: TRBV5-1
cdr3_nt: TGTGCCACCGGGACAGGACATAACGGAGCGAACTATGGCTACACCTTC; cdr3_aa: CATGTGHNGANYGYTF; d_call: TRBD1; clone_size: many; j_call: TRBJ1-2; v_call: TRBV28
cdr3_nt: TGTGCCAGCAGCGTGGGACTAGGGTACACCGGGGAGCTGTTTTTT; cdr3_aa: CASSVGLGYTGELFF; d_call: TRBD2; clone_size: -; j_call: TRBJ2-2; v_call: TRBV9
cdr3_nt: TGTGCCAGCAGCACAGCCTACGGGTTCCAAGAGACCCAGTACTTC; cdr3_aa: CASSTAYGFQETQYF; d_call: -; clone_size: many; j_call: TRBJ2-5; v_call: TRBV28
cdr3_nt: TGTGCCAGCAGTTTAGACCAGGCGGGCGAGCAGTACTTC; cdr3_aa: CASSLDQAGEQYF; d_call: -; clone_size: many; j_call: TRBJ2-7; v_call: TRBV12-3/TRBV12-4
cdr3_nt: TGCAGTGCAGTTAGACTTATGAACACTGAAGCTTTCTTT; cdr3_aa: CSAVRLMNTEAFF; d_call: -; clone_size: many; j_call: TRBJ1-1; v_call: TRBV20-1
cdr3_nt: TGTGCCAGCAGCCTCGGGACTAGCGGGCATGAGCAGTTCTTC; cdr3_aa: CASSLGTSGHEQFF; d_call: TRBD2; clone_size: many; j_call: TRBJ2-1; v_call: TRBV3-1
cdr3_nt: TGTGCCAGCAGCTTAGCGGGGGGCGGGATTACGTCCGAGCAGTACTTC; cdr3_aa: CASSLAGGGITSEQYF; d_call: -; clone_size: once; j_call: TRBJ2-7; v_call: TRBV7-2
cdr3_nt: TGCGCCAGCAGCCAAGCCGGGACTAGTCGGGAGACCCAGTACTTC; cdr3_aa: CASSQAGTSRETQYF; d_call: TRBD2; clone_size: -; j_call: TRBJ2-5; v_call: TRBV4-3
cdr3_nt: TGTGCCAGCACTGAGCCCGGGGTCCCCTACAATGAGCAGTTCTTC; cdr3_aa: CASTEPGVPYNEQFF; d_call: -; clone_size: many; j_call: TRBJ2-1; v_call: TRBV2
cdr3_nt: TGTGCCAGCAGTGTCCAGGGTCGTGAGACCCAGTACTTC; cdr3_aa: CASSVQGRETQYF; d_call: -; clone_size: -; j_call: TRBJ2-5; v_call: TRBV2
cdr3_nt: TGTGCCAGCAGCCCCCGGGGGGGATTTGAAAAACTGTTTTTT; cdr3_aa: CASSPRGGFEKLFF; d_call: -; clone_size: many; j_call: TRBJ1-4; v_call: TRBV3-1
cdr3_nt: TGTGCCAGCAGCCAAAACAGACTAGCGGGAATGTATGAGCAGTTCTTC; cdr3_aa: CASSQNRLAGMYEQFF; d_call: TRBD2; clone_size: few; j_call: TRBJ2-1; v_call: TRBV7-3
cdr3_nt: TGTGCCAGCGAGGGGGGCATGAACACTGAAGCTTTCTTT; cdr3_aa: CASEGGMNTEAFF; d_call: -; clone_size: few; j_call: TRBJ1-1; v_call: TRBV6-1
cdr3_nt: TGTGCCAGCAGCTCGTTGGGACAGGATGACTTAGAGACCCAGTACTTC; cdr3_aa: CASSSLGQDDLETQYF; d_call: TRBD1; clone_size: few; j_call: TRBJ2-5; v_call: TRBV5-4
cdr3_nt: TGTGCCAGCAGTAAAACAGGGGGCACTGAAGCTTTCTTT; cdr3_aa: CASSKTGGTEAFF; d_call: TRBD1; clone_size: -; j_call: TRBJ1-1; v_call: TRBV25-1
cdr3_nt: TGTGCCAGCAGCTATCCGGGGGCCAGCGGGATATACAATGAGCAGTTCTTC; cdr3_aa: CASSYPGASGIYNEQFF; d_call: -; clone_size: many; j_call: TRBJ2-1; v_call: TRBV3-1
cdr3_nt: TGCGCCAGCAGGGCCCCTTCTAAAGCGGGAGAACCCTACGAGCAGTACTTC; cdr3_aa: CASRAPSKAGEPYEQYF; d_call: TRBD2; clone_size: few; j_call: TRBJ2-7; v_call: TRBV5-1
cdr3_nt: TGTGCCAGCAGTTTTGCGTCGTTAGCAAGCACAGATACGCAGTATTTT; cdr3_aa: CASSFASLASTDTQYF; d_call: -; clone_size: many; j_call: TRBJ2-3; v_call: TRBV12-3/TRBV12-4
cdr3_nt: TGTGCCAGCAGCCCCGGAAACAAAGCCTACGAGCAGTACTTC; cdr3_aa: CASSPGNKAYEQYF; d_call: -; clone_size: few; j_call: TRBJ2-7; v_call: TRBV7-2
cdr3_nt: TGTGCCAGCAGCTTAGGGGGAACGGTCCAAGAGACCCAGTACTTC; cdr3_aa: CASSLGGTVQETQYF; d_call: -; clone_size: few; j_call: TRBJ2-5; v_call: TRBV7-2
cdr3_nt: TGCAGCGTTCCCGGGAGGTCCTACAATGAGCAGTTCTTC; cdr3_aa: CSVPGRSYNEQFF; d_call: TRBD2; clone_size: few; j_call: TRBJ2-1; v_call: TRBV29-1
cdr3_nt: TGCAGTGCTAGAAGGCGGGGGGATGAGCAGTTCTTC; cdr3_aa: CSARRRGDEQFF; d_call: TRBD2; clone_size: -; j_call: TRBJ2-1; v_call: TRBV20-1
cdr3_nt: TGTGCCAGCAGCCAAGCTGCGTTTGGCTACACCTTC; cdr3_aa: CASSQAAFGYTF; d_call: -; clone_size: many; j_call: TRBJ1-2; v_call: TRBV3-1
cdr3_nt: TGTGCCACCAGTAGAGCGGGAGGAGGGTTCAATGAGCAGTTCTTC; cdr3_aa: CATSRAGGGFNEQFF; d_call: TRBD2; clone_size: many; j_call: TRBJ2-1; v_call: TRBV24-1
cdr3_nt: TGTGCCAGTAGTACCCGGACAGTGAATCAGCCCCAGCATTTT; cdr3_aa: CASSTRTVNQPQHF; d_call: -; clone_size: -; j_call: TRBJ1-5; v_call: TRBV19
cdr3_nt: TGTGCCACCAGTGATTTGCAGGGTAACGGAAACACCATATATTTT; cdr3_aa: CATSDLQGNGNTIYF; d_call: -; clone_size: few; j_call: TRBJ1-3; v_call: TRBV24-1
cdr3_nt: TGTGCCAGCAGGATACAGGGAAGCAATCAGCCCCAGCATTTT; cdr3_aa: CASRIQGSNQPQHF; d_call: -; clone_size: -; j_call: TRBJ1-5; v_call: TRBV28
cdr3_nt: TGTGCCAGCAGTTACAGACTAGCGGGAGGGCCGGGACAAGAGACCCAGTACTTC; cdr3_aa: CASSYRLAGGPGQETQYF; d_call: TRBD2; clone_size: -; j_call: TRBJ2-5; v_call: TRBV6-2/TRBV6-3
cdr3_nt: TGTGCCAGCACCTTGTTTAGCGGGAGTTCCTACGAGCAGTACTTC; cdr3_aa: CASTLFSGSSYEQYF; d_call: TRBD2; clone_size: many; j_call: TRBJ2-7; v_call: TRBV28
cdr3_nt: TGTGCCTCCAACAGGGGCACAGATACGCAGTATTTT; cdr3_aa: CASNRGTDTQYF; d_call: -; clone_size: many; j_call: TRBJ2-3; v_call: TRBV30
cdr3_nt: TGCGCCAGCAGCTTGGGCTCCCGTGAATTAGATACGCAGTATTTT; cdr3_aa: CASSLGSRELDTQYF; d_call: -; clone_size: many; j_call: TRBJ2-3; v_call: TRBV5-1
cdr3_nt: TGCGCCAGCAGCTCGGAGGTCTCCTACAATGAGCAGTTCTTC; cdr3_aa: CASSSEVSYNEQFF; d_call: -; clone_size: many; j_call: TRBJ2-1; v_call: TRBV5-1
cdr3_nt: TGTGCCAGCAGTTACGGAACCGGCCGCAATGAGCAGTTCTTC; cdr3_aa: CASSYGTGRNEQFF; d_call: -; clone_size: -; j_call: TRBJ2-1; v_call: TRBV6-2/TRBV6-3
cdr3_nt: TGCAGCGTTGATTTCGGGACAGGTCTCTACTACGAGCAGTACTTC; cdr3_aa: CSVDFGTGLYYEQYF; d_call: TRBD1; clone_size: few; j_call: TRBJ2-7; v_call: TRBV29-1
cdr3_nt: TGTGCCAGCAGCCAGAACTGGAACTATAATTCACCCCTCCACTTT; cdr3_aa: CASSQNWNYNSPLHF; d_call: -; clone_size: few; j_call: TRBJ1-6; v_call: TRBV14
cdr3_nt: TGCAGTGCTAGAGACATGAGGGAGGGCTGGGGGGATACGCAGTATTTT; cdr3_aa: CSARDMREGWGDTQYF; d_call: TRBD2; clone_size: many; j_call: TRBJ2-3; v_call: TRBV20-1
cdr3_nt: TGCAGTGCTAGAGAAGATGATAATTCACCCCTCCACTTT; cdr3_aa: CSAREDDNSPLHF; d_call: -; clone_size: many; j_call: TRBJ1-6; v_call: TRBV20-1